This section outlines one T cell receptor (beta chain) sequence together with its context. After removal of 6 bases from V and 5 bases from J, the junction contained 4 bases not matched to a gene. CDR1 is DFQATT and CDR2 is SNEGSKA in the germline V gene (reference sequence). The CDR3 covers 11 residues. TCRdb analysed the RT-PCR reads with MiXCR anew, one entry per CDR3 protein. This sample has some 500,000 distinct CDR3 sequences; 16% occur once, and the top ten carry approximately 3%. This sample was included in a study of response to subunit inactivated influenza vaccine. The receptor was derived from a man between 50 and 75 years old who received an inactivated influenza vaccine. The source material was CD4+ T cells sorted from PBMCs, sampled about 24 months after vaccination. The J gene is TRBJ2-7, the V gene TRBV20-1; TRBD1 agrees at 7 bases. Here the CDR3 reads CSARQGHEQYF. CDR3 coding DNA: TGCAGTGCCCGACAGGGCCACGAGCAGTACTTC.